These 3 T cell receptor beta chains share one sample of origin, sequenced in a study of T cells in localized non-small cell lung cancer. The method was immunoSEQ multiplex PCR; TCRdb's version includes in-frame clones alone and lacks a portion of them. This table has about 26,000 clones, about 88% appearing once. Sequenced here: peripheral blood, sampled before any cancer treatment. These receptors were obtained from a female donor over 55 with stage II squamous cell lung carcinoma.

This clone has only a few counts. The J gene is TRBJ2-2, the V gene TRBV7-8, with 12 bases lining up with TRBD2. The junction had 7 bases not matched to a gene; V was cut back by 5 bases and J by 6 bases. There are 16 residues in the CDR3. The germline gives CDR1 SGHVS, CDR2 FQNEAQ. CDR3 amino acids: CASSQSSGGAAGELFF. CDR3 nucleotide sequence: TGTGCCAGCAGCCAATCTAGCGGGGGGGCAGCCGGGGAGCTGTTTTTT.

The J gene is TRBJ1-1, the V gene TRBV6-4; a possible D gene is TRBD1 (5 bases). The germline V gene encodes CDR1 MRHNA and CDR2 SNTAGT. V was trimmed by 3 bases and J by 5 bases, leaving 10 bases between them. CDR3 length: 13 amino acids. As DNA, the CDR3 is TGTGCCAGCAGTGAGGCCCGGGGGACTGAAGCTTTCTTT. It is translated as CASSEARGTEAFF.

This clone came up once. J is TRBJ2-2 and V is TRBV27; 9 nucleotides agree with TRBD2. J lost 4 bases, V lost 5 bases, and 11 bases had no gene match. This CDR3 is 17 amino acids long. Germline loops: CDR1 MNHEY, CDR2 SMNVEV (reference sequence). CDR3 DNA sequence: TGTGCCAGCAGTGCGTGGGGCGGGGGGGCCGTCACCGGGGAGCTGTTTTTT. Amino acids: CASSAWGGGAVTGELFF.